The 3 T cell receptor beta chains reported below all come from one sample, sequenced in a study of cytomegalovirus exposure and HLA in healthy donors. A multiplex PCR was run with 60 Vbeta primers and 13 Jbeta primers. Measured with immunoSEQ multiplex PCR; TCRdb has only the in-frame clones, and not every one. The sample contains tens of thousands of clones, roughly 77% of which appear only once. The specimen sequenced was PBMCs. The receptors here all came from a man between 60 and 70 years old in good health and CMV-seronegative.

The chain has TRBV4-1 and TRBJ2-1, with D hard to call. The CDR3 runs to 12 residues. Trimming took 4 bases from V and 4 from J, leaving 5 bases between them. Germline V gene lookup returns CDR1 MGHRA and CDR2 YSYEKL. The CDR3 reads CASSPRYNEQFF. DNA of the CDR3: TGCGCCAGCAGCCCCCGTTACAATGAGCAGTTCTTC.

This clone was seen only a few times. The CDR3 DNA reads as TGTGCCAGCAGCCCCGGACAGTATAGCAATCAGCCCCAGCATTTT. This gives the protein CASSPGQYSNQPQHF. The chain uses TRBV7-9 and TRBJ1-5; perhaps TRBD1 as D (6 bases). Per germline, CDR1 SEHNR and CDR2 FQNEAQ (reference sequence). The V gene lost 5 bases and the J gene lost 0 bases, with 11 bases spanning the gap. The CDR3 totals 15 residues.

This sequence joins TRBV14 and TRBJ2-1; 16 bases line up with TRBD2. The CDR3 length is 19 residues. Germline CDR1 reads SGHDN; CDR2 reads FVKESK. The ends lost 4 bases at V and 7 bases at J; junction bases unmatched: 13. The CDR3 DNA reads TGTGCCAGCAGCCCCTTGGGGACTAGCGGGGGGGTCCGGGGTAATGAGCAGTTCTTC. Its protein is CASSPLGTSGGVRGNEQFF.